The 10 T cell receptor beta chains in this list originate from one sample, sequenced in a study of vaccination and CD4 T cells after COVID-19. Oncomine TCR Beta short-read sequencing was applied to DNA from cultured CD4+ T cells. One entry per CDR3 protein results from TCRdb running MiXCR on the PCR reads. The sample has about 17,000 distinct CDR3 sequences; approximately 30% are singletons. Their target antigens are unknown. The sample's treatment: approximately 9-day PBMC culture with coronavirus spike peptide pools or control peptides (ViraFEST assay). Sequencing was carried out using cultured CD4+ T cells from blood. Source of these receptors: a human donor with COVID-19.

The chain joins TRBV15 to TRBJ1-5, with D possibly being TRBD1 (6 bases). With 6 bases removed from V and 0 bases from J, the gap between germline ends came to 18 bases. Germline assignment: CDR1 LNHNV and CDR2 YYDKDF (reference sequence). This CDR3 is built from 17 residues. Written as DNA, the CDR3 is TGTGCCACCAGTACCACGGGGGGCCCTTATAGCAATCAGCCCCAGCATTTT. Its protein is CATSTTGGPYSNQPQHF.

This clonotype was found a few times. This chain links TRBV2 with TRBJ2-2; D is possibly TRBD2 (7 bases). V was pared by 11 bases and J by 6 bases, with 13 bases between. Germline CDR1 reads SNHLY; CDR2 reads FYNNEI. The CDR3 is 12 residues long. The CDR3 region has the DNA TGTGCCGGGGGAGGGGGTTCCGGGGAGCTGTTTTTT. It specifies CAGGGGSGELFF. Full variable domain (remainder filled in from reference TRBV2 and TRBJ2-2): EPEVTQTPSHQVTQMGQEVILRCVPISNHLYFYWYRQILGQKVEFLVSFYNNEISEKSEIFDDQFSVERPDGSNFTLKIRSTKLEDSAMYFCAGGGGSGELFFGEGSRLTVL.

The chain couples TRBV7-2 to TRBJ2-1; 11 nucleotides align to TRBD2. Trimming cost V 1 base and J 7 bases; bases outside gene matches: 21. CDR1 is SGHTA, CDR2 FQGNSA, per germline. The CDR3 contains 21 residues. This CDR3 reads CASSLVVRVGLAGGPGNEQFF. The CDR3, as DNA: TGTGCCAGCAGCTTAGTAGTTCGAGTCGGGCTAGCGGGGGGCCCCGGGAATGAGCAGTTCTTC.

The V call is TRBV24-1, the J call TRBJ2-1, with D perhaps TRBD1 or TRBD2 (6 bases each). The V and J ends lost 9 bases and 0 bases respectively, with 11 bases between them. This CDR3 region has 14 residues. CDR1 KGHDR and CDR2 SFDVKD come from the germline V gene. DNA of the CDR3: TGTGCCACCCAAGGGGGGTCCTCCTACAATGAGCAGTTCTTC. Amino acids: CATQGGSSYNEQFF.

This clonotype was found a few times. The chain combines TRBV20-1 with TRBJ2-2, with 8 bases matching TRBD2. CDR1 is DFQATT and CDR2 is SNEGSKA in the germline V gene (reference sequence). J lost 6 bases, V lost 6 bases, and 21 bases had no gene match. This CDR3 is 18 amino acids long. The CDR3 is CSAPVPSGSGPVPGELFF. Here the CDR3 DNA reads TGCAGTGCCCCTGTTCCTAGCGGGTCGGGGCCGGTTCCCGGGGAGCTGTTTTTT.

The CDR3, as DNA: TGTGCCAGCAGCTTAGCGACCCAGGGGAACACTGAAGCTTTCTTT. Protein product: CASSLATQGNTEAFF. The chain is built from TRBV11-1 and TRBJ1-1, with D maybe TRBD1 (5 bases). The V and J ends lost 0 bases and 1 base respectively, with 9 bases between them. The CDR3 extends over 15 amino acids. Germline values: CDR1 SGHAT, CDR2 FQDESV (reference sequence).

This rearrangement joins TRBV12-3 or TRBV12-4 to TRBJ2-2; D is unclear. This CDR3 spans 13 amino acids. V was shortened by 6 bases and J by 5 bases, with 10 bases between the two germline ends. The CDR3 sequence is CASRPTETGELFF. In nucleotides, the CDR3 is TGTGCCAGCAGACCTACAGAAACCGGGGAGCTGTTTTTT.

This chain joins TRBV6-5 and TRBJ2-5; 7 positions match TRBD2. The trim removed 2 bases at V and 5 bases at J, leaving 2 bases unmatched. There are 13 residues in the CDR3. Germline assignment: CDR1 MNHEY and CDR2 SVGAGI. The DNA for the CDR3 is TGTGCCAGCAGTTACGGGGGGGGGGAGACCCAGTACTTC. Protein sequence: CASSYGGGETQYF.

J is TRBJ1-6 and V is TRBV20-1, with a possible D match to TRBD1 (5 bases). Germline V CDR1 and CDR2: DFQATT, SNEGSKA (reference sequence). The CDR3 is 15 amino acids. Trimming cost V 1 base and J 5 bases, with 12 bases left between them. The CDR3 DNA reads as TGCAGTGCTAGAGTACCCGGGACGGATAATTCACCCCTCCACTTT. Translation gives CSARVPGTDNSPLHF.

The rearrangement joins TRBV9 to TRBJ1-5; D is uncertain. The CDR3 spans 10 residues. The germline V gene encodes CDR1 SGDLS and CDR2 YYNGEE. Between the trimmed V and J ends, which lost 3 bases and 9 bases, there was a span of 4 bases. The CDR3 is CASSGLPQHF. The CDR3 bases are TGTGCCAGCAGCGGGCTGCCCCAGCATTTT.